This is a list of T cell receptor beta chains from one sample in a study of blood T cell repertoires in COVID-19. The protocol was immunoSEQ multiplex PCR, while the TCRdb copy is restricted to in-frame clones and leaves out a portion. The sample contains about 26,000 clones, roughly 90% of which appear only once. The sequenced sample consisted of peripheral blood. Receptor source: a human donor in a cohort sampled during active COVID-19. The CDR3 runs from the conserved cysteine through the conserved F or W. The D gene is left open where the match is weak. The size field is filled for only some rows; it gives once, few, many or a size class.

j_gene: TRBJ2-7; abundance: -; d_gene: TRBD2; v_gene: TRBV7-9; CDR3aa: CASSPTGGRYEQYF; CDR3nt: TGTGCCAGCAGCCCCACCGGCGGGAGATACGAGCAGTACTTC
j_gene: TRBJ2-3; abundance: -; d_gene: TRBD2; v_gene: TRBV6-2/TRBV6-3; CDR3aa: CASSPGTAGGDTQYF; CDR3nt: TGTGCCAGCAGTCCCGGGACAGCGGGGGGAGATACGCAGTATTTT
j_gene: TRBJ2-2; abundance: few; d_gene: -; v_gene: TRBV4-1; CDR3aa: CASSHGGLNTGELFF; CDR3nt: TGCGCCAGCAGCCATGGCGGCCTGAACACCGGGGAGCTGTTTTTT
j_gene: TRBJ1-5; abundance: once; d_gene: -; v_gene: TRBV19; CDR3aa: CASSMRGSVNQPQHF; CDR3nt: TGTGCCAGTAGTATGCGGGGCTCTGTCAATCAGCCCCAGCATTTT
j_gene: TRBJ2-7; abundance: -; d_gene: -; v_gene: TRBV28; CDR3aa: CASSPGGMGEQYF; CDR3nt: TGTGCCAGCAGTCCAGGGGGGATGGGTGAGCAGTACTTC
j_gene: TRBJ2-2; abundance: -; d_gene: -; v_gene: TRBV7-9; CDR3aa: CASSSLIQGTGELFF; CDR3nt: TGTGCCAGCAGCTCACTAATACAGGGCACCGGGGAGCTGTTTTTT
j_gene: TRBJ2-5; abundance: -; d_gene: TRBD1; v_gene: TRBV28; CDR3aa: CASRKTGGEETQYF; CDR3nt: TGTGCCAGCAGGAAAACAGGGGGCGAGGAGACCCAGTACTTC
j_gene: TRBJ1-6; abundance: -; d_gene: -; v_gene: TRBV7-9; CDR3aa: CASSLASGGAGNSPLHF; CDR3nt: TGTGCCAGCAGCTTAGCCTCCGGAGGCGCGGGTAATTCACCCCTCCACTTT
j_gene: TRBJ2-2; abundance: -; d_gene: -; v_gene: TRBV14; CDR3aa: CASSQERGLTGELFF; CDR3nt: TGTGCCAGCAGCCAAGAGCGGGGACTCACCGGGGAGCTGTTTTTT
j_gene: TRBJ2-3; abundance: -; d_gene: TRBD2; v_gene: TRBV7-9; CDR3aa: CASSLGLAESTDTQYF; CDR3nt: TGTGCCAGCAGCTTAGGTCTAGCGGAAAGCACAGATACGCAGTATTTT
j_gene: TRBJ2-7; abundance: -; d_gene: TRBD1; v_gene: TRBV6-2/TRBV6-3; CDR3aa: CASSATGGNSYEQYF; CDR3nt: TGTGCCAGCAGTGCAACAGGGGGGAACTCCTACGAGCAGTACTTC
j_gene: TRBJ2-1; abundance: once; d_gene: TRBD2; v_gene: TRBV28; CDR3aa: CASSSFSGRYYIEQFF; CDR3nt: TGTGCCAGCAGTTCCTTTAGCGGGAGGTACTACATTGAGCAGTTCTTC
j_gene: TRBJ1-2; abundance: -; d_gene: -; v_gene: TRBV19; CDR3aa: CASSILPGGDYGYTF; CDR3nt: TGTGCCAGTAGTATCCTTCCGGGGGGGGACTATGGCTACACCTTC
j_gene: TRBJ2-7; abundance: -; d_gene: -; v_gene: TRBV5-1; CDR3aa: CASSGGAGYEQYF; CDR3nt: TGCGCCAGCAGCGGGGGAGCGGGCTACGAGCAGTACTTC
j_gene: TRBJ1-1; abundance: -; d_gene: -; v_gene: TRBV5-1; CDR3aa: CASSFDRTLNTEAFF; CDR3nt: TGCGCCAGCAGCTTTGACAGGACTTTGAACACTGAAGCTTTCTTT
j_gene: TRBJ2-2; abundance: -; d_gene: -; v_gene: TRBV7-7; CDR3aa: CASSLRAGSGELFF; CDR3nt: TGTGCCAGCAGCTTAAGGGCGGGATCCGGGGAGCTGTTTTTT
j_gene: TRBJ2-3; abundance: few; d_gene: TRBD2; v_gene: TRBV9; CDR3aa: CASSFLAGGLTDTQYF; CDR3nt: TGTGCCAGCAGCTTTCTAGCGGGGGGGCTCACAGATACGCAGTATTTT
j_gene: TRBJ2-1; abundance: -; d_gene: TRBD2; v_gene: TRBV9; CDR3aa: CASSIRLADPNEQFF; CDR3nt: TGTGCCAGCAGCATCAGACTAGCGGATCCCAATGAGCAGTTCTTC
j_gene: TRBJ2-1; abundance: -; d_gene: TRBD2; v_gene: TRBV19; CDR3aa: CASSIDPAGGGEQFF; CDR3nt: TGTGCCAGTAGTATAGATCCAGCGGGAGGGGGAGAGCAGTTCTTC
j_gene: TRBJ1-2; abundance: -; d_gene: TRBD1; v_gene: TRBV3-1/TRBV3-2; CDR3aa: CASSQADRGPNGYTF; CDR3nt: TGTGCCAGCAGCCAGGCGGACAGGGGGCCAAATGGCTACACCTTC
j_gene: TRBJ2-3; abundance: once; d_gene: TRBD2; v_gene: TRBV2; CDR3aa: CASQRGRTDTQYF; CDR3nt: TGTGCCAGTCAGCGGGGTAGAACAGATACGCAGTATTTT
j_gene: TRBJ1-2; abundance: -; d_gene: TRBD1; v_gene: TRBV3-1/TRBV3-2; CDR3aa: CASSYGTGGAGYGYTF; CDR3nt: TGTGCCAGCAGTTACGGGACAGGGGGCGCCGGATATGGCTACACCTTC
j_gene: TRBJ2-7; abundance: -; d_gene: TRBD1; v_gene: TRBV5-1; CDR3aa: CASSFSSRDRAAYEQYF; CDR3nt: TGCGCCAGCAGCTTCTCTTCCCGGGACAGGGCCGCCTACGAGCAGTACTTC
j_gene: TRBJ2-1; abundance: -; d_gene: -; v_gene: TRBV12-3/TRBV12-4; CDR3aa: CASRYSGVDEQFF; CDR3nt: TGTGCCAGCAGATACTCAGGGGTCGATGAGCAGTTCTTC
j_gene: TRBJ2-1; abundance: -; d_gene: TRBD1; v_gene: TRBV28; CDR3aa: CASSQGQGVNEQFF; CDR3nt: TGTGCCAGCAGTCAGGGACAGGGCGTCAATGAGCAGTTCTTC
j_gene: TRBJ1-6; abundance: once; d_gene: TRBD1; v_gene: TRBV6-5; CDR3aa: CASSPTGGYNSPLHF; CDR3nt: TGTGCCAGCAGTCCGACAGGGGGCTATAATTCACCCCTCCACTTT
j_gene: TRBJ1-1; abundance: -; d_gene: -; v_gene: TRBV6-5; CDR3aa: CASSYSGGLNTEAFF; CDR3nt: TGTGCCAGCAGTTACTCGGGAGGGTTGAACACTGAAGCTTTCTTT
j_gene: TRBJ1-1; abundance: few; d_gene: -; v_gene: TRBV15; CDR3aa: CATRQGTEAFF; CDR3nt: TGTGCCACCAGACAGGGCACTGAAGCTTTCTTT
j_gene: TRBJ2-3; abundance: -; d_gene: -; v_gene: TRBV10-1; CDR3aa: CASSEPGRADTQYF; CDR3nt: TGCGCCAGCAGTGAGCCGGGTCGAGCAGATACGCAGTATTTT
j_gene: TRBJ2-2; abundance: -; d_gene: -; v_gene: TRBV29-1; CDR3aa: CSAWLYGGTGELFF; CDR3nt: TGCAGCGCGTGGCTCTACGGGGGCACCGGGGAGCTGTTTTTT
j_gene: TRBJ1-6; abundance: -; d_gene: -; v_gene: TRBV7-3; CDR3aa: CASSPTGASSSPLHF; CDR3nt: TGTGCCAGCAGCCCAACAGGAGCTTCTAGTTCACCCCTCCACTTT
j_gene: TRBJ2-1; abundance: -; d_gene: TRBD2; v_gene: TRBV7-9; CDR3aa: CASSVLAGVYNEQFF; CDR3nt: TGTGCCAGCAGCGTCCTAGCGGGGGTCTACAATGAGCAGTTCTTC
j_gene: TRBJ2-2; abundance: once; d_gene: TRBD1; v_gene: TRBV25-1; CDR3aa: CASNRQGATGELFF; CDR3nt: TGTGCCAGCAATCGACAGGGGGCGACCGGGGAGCTGTTTTTT
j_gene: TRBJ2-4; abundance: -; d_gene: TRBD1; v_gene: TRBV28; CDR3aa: CASSYSGTGAGKNIQYF; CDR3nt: TGTGCCAGCAGTTACTCCGGGACAGGGGCCGGCAAAAACATTCAGTACTTC
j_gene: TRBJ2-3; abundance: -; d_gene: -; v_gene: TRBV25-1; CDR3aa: CASSEAGGPGPQYF; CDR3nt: TGTGCCAGCAGTGAGGCCGGCGGGCCCGGCCCGCAGTATTTT
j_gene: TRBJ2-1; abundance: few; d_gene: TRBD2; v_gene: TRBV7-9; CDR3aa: CASTPLGGRGYNEQFF; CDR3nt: TGTGCCAGCACCCCCTTAGGAGGGAGGGGCTACAATGAGCAGTTCTTC
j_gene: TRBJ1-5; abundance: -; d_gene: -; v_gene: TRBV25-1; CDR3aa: CASSEYRSNQPQHF; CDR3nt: TGTGCCAGCAGTGAATACAGGAGCAATCAGCCCCAGCATTTT
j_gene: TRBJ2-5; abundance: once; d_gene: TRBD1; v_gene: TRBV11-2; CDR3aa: CASRLPGTGLETQYF; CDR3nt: TGTGCCAGCAGGTTACCCGGGACAGGGTTGGAGACCCAGTACTTC
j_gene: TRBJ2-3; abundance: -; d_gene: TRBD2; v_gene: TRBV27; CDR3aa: CASSLIQAGGTDTQYF; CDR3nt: TGTGCCAGCAGTCTAATTCAAGCGGGAGGCACAGATACGCAGTATTTT
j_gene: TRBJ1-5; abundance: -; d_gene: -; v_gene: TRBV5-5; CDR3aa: CASSLGETGQPQHF; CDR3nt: TGTGCCAGCAGCTTGGGGGAGACGGGTCAGCCCCAGCATTTT
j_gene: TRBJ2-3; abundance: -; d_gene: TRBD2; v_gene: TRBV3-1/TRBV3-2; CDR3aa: CASSQGPSGGASDTQYF; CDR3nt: TGTGCCAGCAGCCAAGGACCTAGCGGGGGGGCCTCAGATACGCAGTATTTT
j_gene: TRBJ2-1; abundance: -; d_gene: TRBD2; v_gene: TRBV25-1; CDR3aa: CASSESGLANNEQFF; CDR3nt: TGTGCCAGCAGTGAATCCGGACTAGCGAACAATGAGCAGTTCTTC
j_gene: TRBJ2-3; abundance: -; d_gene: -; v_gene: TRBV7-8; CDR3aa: CASSRGDSWITDTQYF; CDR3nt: TGTGCCAGCTCCCGAGGGGACTCCTGGATCACAGATACGCAGTATTTT
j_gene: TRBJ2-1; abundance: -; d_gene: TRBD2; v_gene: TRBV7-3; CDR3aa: CASSFGGGAPNEQFF; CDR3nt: TGTGCCAGCAGCTTCGGCGGGGGGGCCCCCAATGAGCAGTTCTTC
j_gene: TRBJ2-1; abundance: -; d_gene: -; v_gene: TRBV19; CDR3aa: CASSRSGPYNEQFF; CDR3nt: TGTGCCAGTAGCCGCTCTGGCCCCTACAATGAGCAGTTCTTC
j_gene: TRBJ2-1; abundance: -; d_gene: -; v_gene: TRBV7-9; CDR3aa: CASCSGTGVHNEQFF; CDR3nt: TGTGCCAGCTGTTCCGGGACTGGGGTCCACAATGAGCAGTTCTTC
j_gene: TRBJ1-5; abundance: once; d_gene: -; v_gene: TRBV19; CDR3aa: CASSMGQAPNQPQHF; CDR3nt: TGTGCCAGTAGTATGGGCCAGGCTCCCAATCAGCCCCAGCATTTT
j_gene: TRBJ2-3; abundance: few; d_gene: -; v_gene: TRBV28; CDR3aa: CASSPTVFLYSTDTQYF; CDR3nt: TGTGCCAGCAGTCCCACGGTCTTCCTCTATAGCACAGATACGCAGTATTTT
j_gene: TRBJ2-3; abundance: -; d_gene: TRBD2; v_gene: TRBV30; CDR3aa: CAWRGLAGTDTQYF; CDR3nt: TGTGCCTGGAGGGGACTAGCGGGTACAGATACGCAGTATTTT
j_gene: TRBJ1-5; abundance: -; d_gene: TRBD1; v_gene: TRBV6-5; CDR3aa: CASKWTGIDNQPQHF; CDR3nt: TGTGCCAGCAAATGGACAGGGATCGACAATCAGCCCCAGCATTTT
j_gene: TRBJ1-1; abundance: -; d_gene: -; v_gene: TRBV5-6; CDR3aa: CASSLSGINTEAFF; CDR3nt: TGTGCCAGCAGCTTGTCGGGGATTAACACTGAAGCTTTCTTT
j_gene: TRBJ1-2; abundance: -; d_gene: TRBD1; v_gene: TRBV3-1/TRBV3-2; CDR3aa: CASSQGDRGGYTF; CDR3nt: TGTGCCAGCAGCCAGGGGGACAGGGGGGGCTACACCTTC
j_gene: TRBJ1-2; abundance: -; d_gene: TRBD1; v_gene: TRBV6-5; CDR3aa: CASSYRAGGYYGYTF; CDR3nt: TGTGCCAGCAGTTACCGGGCAGGGGGGTACTATGGCTACACCTTC
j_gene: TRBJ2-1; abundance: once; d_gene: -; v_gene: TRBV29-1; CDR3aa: CSTAWRGPPENEQFF; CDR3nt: TGCAGCACCGCCTGGCGGGGGCCTCCCGAGAATGAGCAGTTCTTC
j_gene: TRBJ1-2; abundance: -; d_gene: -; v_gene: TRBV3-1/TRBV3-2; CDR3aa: CASSQVQGGLGYTF; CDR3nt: TGTGCCAGCAGCCAAGTCCAGGGTGGCTTAGGCTACACCTTC
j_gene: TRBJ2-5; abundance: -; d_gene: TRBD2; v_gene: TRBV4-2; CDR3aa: CASSQEMASGRKETQYF; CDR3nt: TGTGCCAGCAGCCAAGAGATGGCAAGCGGGAGGAAGGAGACCCAGTACTTC
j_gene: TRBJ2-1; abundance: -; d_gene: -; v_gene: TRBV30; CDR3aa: CASKLGSSYNEQFF; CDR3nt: TGTGCCTCCAAACTGGGGAGCTCCTACAATGAGCAGTTCTTC